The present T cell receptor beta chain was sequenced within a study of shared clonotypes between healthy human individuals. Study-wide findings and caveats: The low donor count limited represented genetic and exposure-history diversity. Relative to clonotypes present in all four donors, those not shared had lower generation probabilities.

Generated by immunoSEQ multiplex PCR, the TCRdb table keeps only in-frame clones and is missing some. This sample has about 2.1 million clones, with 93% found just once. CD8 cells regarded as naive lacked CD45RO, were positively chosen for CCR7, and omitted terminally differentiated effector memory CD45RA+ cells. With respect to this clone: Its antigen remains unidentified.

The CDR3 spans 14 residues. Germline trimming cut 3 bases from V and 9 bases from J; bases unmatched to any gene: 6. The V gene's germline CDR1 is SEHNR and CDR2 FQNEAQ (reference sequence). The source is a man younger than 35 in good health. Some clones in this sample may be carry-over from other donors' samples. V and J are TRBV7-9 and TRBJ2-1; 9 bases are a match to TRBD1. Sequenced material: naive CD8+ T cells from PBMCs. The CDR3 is CASSLTGGITEQFF. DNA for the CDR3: TGTGCCAGCAGCTTGACAGGGGGGATCACTGAGCAGTTCTTC. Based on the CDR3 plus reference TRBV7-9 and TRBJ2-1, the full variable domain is DTGVSQNPRHKITKRGQNVTFRCDPISEHNRLYWYRQTLGQGPEFLTYFQNEAQLEKSRLLSDRFSAERPKGSFSTLEIQRTEQGDSAMYLCASSLTGGITEQFFGPGTRLTVL.